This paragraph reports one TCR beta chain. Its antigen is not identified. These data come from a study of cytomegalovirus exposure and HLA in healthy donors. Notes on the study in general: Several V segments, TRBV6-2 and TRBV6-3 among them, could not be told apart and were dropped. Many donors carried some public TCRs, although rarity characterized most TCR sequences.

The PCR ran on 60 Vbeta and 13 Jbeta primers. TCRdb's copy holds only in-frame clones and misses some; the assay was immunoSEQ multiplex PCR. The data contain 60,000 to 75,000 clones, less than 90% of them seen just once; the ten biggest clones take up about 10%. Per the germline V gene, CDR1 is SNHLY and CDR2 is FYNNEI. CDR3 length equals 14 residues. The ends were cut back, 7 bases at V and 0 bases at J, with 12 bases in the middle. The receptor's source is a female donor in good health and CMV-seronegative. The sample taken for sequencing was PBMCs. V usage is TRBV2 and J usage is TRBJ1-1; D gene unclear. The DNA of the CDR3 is TGTGCCAGCACCCAAAGCGGGGTGAACACTGAAGCTTTCTTT. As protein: CASTQSGVNTEAFF.